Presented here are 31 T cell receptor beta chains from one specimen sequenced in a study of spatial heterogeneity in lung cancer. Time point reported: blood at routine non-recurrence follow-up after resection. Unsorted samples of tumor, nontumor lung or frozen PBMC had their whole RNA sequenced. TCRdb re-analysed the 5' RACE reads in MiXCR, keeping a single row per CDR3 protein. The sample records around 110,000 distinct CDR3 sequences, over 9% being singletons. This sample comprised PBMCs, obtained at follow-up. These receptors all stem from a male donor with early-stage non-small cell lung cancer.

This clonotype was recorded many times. CDR3 nucleotides: TGTGCCAGCAGTGAATATGGCGGGGGGGTCGAGCAGTACTTC. This sequence encodes CASSEYGGGVEQYF. The chain uses TRBV6-1 and TRBJ2-7; 9 bases align to TRBD2. V lost 2 bases and J lost 6; bases outside the gene matches: 5. Germline V gives CDR1 MNHNS, CDR2 SASEGT. This CDR3 region has 14 residues.

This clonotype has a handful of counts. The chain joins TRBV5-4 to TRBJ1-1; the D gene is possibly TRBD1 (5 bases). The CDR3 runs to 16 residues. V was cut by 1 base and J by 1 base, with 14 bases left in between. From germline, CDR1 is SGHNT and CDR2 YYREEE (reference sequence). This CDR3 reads CASSLTGRVKNTEAFF. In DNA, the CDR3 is TGTGCCAGCAGCTTGACGGGCAGGGTTAAGAACACTGAAGCTTTCTTT. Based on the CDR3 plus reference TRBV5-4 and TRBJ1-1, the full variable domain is ETGVTQSPTHLIKTRGQQVTLRCSSQSGHNTVSWYQQALGQGPQFIFQYYREEENGRGNFPPRFSGLQFPNYSSELNVNALELDDSALYLCASSLTGRVKNTEAFFGQGTRLTVV.

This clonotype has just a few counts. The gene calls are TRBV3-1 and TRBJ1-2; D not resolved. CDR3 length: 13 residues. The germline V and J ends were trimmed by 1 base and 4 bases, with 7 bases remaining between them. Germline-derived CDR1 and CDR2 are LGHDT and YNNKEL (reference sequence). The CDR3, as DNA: TGTGCCAGCAGCCAAGGCAACTTCTATGGCTACACCTTC. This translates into CASSQGNFYGYTF.

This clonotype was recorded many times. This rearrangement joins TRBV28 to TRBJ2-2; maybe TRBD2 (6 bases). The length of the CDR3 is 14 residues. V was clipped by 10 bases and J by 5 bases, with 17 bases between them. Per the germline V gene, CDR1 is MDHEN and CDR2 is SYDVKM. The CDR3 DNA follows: TGTGCCACCTGCCCGGCGGGGCGGACCGGGGAGCTGTTTTTT. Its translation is CATCPAGRTGELFF.

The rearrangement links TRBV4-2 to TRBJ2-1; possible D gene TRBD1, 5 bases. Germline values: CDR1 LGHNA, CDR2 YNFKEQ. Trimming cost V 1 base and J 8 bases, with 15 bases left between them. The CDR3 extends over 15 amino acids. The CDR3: CASSQVSTVIDEQFF. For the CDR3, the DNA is TGTGCCAGCAGCCAAGTTTCGACAGTCATTGATGAGCAGTTCTTC.

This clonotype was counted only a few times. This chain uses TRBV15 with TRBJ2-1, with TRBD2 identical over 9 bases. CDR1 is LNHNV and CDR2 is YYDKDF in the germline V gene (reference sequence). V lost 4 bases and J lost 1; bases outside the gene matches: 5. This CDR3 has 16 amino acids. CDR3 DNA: TGTGCCACCAGCATCGAAAGCGGGGGGTCCTACAATGAGCAGTTCTTC. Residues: CATSIESGGSYNEQFF.

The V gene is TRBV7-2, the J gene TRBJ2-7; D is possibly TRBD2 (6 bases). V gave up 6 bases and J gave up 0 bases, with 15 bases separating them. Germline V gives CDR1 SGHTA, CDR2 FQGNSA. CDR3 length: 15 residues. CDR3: CASRKVADFSYEQYF. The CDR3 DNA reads TGTGCCAGCAGAAAGGTAGCGGACTTCTCCTACGAGCAGTACTTC. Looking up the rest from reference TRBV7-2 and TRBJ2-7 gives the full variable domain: GAGVSQSPSNKVTEKGKDVELRCDPISGHTALYWYRQSLGQGLEFLIYFQGNSAPDKSGLPSDRFSAERTGGSVSTLTIQRTQQEDSAVYLCASRKVADFSYEQYFGPGTRLTVT.

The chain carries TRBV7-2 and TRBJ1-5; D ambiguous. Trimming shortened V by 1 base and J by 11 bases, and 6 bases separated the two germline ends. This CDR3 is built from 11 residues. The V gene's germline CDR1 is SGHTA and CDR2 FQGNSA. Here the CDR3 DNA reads TGTGCCAGCAGCTTAGTAGGCGCCCAGCATTTT. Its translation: CASSLVGAQHF.

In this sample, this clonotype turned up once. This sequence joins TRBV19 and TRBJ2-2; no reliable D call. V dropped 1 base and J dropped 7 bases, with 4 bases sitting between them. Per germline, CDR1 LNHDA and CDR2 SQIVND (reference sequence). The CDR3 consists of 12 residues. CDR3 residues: CASSIVRGELFF. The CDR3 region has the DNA TGTGCCAGTAGTATAGTGCGCGGGGAGCTGTTTTTT.

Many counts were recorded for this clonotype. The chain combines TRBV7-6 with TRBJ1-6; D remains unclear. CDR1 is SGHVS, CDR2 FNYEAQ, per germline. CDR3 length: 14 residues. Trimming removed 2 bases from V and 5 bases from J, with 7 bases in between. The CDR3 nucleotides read TGTGCCAGCAGCTTAAGAACTAATAATTCACCCCTCCACTTT. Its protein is CASSLRTNNSPLHF.

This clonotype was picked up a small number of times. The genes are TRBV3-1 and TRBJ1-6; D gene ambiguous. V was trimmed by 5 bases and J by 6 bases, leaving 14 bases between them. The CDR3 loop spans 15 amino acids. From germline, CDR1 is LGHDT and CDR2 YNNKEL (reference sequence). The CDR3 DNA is TGTGCCAGCAGCTCAGCCGTTGGGAGTAATTCACCCCTCCACTTT. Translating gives CASSSAVGSNSPLHF.

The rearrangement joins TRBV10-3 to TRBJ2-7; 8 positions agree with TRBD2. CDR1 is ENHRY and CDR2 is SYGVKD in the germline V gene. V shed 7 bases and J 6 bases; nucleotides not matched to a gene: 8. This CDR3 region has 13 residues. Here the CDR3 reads CAITAGGGTEQYF. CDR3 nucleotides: TGTGCCATCACCGCCGGGGGGGGAACCGAGCAGTACTTC.

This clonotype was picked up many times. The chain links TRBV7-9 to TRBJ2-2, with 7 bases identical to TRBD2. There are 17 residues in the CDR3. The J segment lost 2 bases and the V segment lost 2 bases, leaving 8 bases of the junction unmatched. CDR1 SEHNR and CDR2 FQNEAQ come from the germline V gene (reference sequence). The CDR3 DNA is TGTGCCAGCAGCTTACGACTAGCCTATACTAACACCGGGGAGCTGTTTTTT. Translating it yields CASSLRLAYTNTGELFF.

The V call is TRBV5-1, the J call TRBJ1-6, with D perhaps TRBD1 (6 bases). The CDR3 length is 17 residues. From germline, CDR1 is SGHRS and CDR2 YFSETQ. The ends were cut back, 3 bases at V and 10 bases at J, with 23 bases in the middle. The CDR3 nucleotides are TGCGCCAGCAGCTGGGATCAGAACAGGGAACTTGGATCACCCCTCCACTTT. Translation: CASSWDQNRELGSPLHF.

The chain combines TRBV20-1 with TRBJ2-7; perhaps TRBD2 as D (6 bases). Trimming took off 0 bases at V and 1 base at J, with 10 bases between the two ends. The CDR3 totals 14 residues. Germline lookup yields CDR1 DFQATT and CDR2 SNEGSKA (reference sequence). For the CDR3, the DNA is TGCAGTGCTAGAGATAGGGGAGGTTCCTACGAGCAGTACTTC. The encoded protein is CSARDRGGSYEQYF.

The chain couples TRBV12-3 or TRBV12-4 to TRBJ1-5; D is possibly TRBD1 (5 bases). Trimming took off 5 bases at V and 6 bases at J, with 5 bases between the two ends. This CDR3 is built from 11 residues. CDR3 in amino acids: CASSQGQPQHF. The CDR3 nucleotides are TGTGCCAGCAGTCAGGGTCAGCCCCAGCATTTT.

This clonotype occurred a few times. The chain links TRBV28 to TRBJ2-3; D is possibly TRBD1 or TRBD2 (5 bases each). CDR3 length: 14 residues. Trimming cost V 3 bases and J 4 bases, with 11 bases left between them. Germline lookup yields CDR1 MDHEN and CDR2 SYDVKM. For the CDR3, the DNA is TGTGCCAGCAGTTTGTCGCAGGGACCAGATACGCAGTATTTT. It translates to CASSLSQGPDTQYF.

CDR3: CASRPGGLSSYNEQFF. The CDR3 bases are TGTGCCAGCAGGCCCGGGGGGTTAAGCTCCTACAATGAGCAGTTCTTC. The chain uses TRBV28 and TRBJ2-1; 7 positions agree with TRBD2. The CDR3 covers 16 residues. V was pared by 6 bases and J by 0 bases, with 8 bases of the junction left unmatched. Germline loops: CDR1 MDHEN, CDR2 SYDVKM.

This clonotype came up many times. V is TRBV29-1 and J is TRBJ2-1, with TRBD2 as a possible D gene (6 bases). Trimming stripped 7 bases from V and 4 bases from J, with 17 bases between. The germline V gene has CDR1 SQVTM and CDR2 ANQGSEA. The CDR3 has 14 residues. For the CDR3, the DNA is TGCAGCGCTCAAGCGGGCAGGGCGTACAATGAGCAGTTCTTC. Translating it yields CSAQAGRAYNEQFF.

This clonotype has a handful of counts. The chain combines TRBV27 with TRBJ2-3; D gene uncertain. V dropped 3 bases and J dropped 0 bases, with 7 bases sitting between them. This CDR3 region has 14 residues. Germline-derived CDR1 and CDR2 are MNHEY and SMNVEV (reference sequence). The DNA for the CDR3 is TGTGCCAGCAGTTTTCGCACTAGCACAGATACGCAGTATTTT. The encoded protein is CASSFRTSTDTQYF.

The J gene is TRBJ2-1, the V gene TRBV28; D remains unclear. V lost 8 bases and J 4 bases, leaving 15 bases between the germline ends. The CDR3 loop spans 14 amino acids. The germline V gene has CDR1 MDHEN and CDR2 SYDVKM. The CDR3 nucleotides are TGTGCCAGCGCCCCGGGTACCGCATACAATGAGCAGTTCTTC. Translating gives CASAPGTAYNEQFF.

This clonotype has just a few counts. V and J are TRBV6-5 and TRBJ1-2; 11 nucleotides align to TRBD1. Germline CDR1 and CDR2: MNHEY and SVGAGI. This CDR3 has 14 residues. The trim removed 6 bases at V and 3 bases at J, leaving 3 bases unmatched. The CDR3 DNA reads TGTGCCAGCAGCCGGACAGGGGGCGACTATGGCTACACCTTC. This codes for CASSRTGGDYGYTF.

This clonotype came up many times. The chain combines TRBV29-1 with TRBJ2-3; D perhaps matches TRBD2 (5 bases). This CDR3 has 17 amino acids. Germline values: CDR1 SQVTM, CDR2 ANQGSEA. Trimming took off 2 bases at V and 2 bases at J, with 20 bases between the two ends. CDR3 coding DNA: TGCAGCGTTGAATTGGGGTTGGCGGTGGAGGACACAGATACGCAGTATTTT. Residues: CSVELGLAVEDTDTQYF.

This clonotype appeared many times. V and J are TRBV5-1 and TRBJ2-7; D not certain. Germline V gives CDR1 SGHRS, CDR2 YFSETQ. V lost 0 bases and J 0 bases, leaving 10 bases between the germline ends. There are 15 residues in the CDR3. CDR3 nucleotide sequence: TGCGCCAGCAGCTTGGAATGGGCAGGCTCCTACGAGCAGTACTTC. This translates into CASSLEWAGSYEQYF.

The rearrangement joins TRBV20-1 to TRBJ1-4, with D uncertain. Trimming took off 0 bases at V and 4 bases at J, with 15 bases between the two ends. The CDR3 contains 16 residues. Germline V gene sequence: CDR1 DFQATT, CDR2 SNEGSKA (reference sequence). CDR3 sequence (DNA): TGCAGTGCTAGAGATAGGAGGCAGGCTGGTAATGAAAAACTGTTTTTT. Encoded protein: CSARDRRQAGNEKLFF.

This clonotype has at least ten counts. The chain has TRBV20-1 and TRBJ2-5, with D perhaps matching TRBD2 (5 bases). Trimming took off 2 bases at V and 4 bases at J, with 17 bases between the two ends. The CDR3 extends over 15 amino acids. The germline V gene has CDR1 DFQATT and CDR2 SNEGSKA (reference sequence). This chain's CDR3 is CSARRKGAAGETQYF. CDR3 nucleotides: TGCAGTGCTAGAAGGAAGGGAGCGGCCGGAGAGACCCAGTACTTC.

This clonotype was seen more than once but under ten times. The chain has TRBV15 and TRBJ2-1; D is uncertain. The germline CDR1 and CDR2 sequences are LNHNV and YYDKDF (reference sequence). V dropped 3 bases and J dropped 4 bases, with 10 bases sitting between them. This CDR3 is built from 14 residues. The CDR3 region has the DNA TGTGCCACCAGCAGGGACGACCGGTACAATGAGCAGTTCTTC. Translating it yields CATSRDDRYNEQFF.

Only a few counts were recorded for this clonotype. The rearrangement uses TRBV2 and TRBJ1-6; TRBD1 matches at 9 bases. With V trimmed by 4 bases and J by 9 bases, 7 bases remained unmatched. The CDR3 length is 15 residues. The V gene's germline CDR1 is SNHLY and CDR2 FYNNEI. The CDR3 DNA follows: TGTGCCAGCAGTGGTTCCGGGACAGGGAGTTCACCCCTCCACTTT. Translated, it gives CASSGSGTGSSPLHF.

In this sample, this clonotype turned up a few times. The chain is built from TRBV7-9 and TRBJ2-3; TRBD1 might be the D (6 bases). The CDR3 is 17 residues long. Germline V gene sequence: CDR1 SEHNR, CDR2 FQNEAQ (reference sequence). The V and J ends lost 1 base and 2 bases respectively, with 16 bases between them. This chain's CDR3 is CASSLGRGVIFTDTQYF. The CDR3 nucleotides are TGTGCCAGCAGCTTAGGCAGGGGCGTTATCTTCACAGATACGCAGTATTTT.

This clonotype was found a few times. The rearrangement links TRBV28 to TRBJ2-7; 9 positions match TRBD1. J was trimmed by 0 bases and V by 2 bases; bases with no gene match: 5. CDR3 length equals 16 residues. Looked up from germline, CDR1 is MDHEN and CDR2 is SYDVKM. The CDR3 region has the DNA TGTGCCAGCAGTTTAGGGGACAGGGCCTTCTCCTACGAGCAGTACTTC. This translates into CASSLGDRAFSYEQYF.

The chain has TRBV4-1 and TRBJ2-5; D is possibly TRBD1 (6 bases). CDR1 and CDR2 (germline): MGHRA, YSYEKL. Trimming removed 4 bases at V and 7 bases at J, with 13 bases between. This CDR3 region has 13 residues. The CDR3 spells CASSPGAGGTQYF. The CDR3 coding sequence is TGCGCCAGCAGCCCAGGGGCCGGTGGGACCCAGTACTTC.